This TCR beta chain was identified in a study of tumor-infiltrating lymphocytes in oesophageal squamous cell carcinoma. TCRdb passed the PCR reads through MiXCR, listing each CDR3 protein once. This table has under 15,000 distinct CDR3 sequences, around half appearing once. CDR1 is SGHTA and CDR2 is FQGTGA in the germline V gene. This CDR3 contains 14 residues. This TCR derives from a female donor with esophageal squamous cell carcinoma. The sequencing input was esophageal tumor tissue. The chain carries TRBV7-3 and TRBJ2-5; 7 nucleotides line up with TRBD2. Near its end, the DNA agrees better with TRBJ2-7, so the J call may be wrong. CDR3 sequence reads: CASSPLGGIHEQYF. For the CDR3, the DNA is TGTGCCAGCAGCCCGTTGGGGGGGATCCACGAGCAGTACTTC.